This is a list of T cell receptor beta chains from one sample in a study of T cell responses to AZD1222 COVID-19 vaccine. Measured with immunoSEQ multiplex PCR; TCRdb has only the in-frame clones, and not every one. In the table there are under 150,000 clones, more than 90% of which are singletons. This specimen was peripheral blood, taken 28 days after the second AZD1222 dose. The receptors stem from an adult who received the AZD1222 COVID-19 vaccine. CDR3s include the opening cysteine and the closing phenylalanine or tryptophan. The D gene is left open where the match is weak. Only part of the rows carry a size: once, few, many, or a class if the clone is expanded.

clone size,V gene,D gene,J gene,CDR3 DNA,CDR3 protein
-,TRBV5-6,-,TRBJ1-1,TGTGCCAGCAGCCGGGTGGGAACTGAAGCTTTCTTT,CASSRVGTEAFF
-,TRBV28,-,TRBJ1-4,TGTGCCAGCAACCCGACAGGAAACGAAAAACTGTTTTTT,CASNPTGNEKLFF
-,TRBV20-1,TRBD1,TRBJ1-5,TGCAGTGCTAGTCCACAGGGGCCCAATCAGCCCCAGCATTTT,CSASPQGPNQPQHF
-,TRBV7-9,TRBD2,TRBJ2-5,TGTGCCAGCAGCCAGACTAGCGGGGAAGAGACCCAGTACTTC,CASSQTSGEETQYF
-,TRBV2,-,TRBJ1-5,TGTGCCAGCAGCGATAGCAATCAGCCCCAGCATTTT,CASSDSNQPQHF
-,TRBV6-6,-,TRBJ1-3,TGTGCCAGCAGGACCGCGGGGGCTGGAAACACCATATATTTT,CASRTAGAGNTIYF
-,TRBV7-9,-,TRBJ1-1,TGTGCCAGCAGCGAATACCGGGACACGGGCTCTGAAGCTTTCTTT,CASSEYRDTGSEAFF
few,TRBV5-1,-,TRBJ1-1,TGCGCCAGCACCCCAATCTGGGGGTCTGAAGCTTTCTTT,CASTPIWGSEAFF
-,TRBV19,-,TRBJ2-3,TGTGCCAGTAGCTCCCCCGGGGGTTATTCTAGCACAGATACGCAGTATTTT,CASSSPGGYSSTDTQYF
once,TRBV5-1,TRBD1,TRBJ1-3,TGCGCCAGCAGCTCTACAACTCAGGGGGAAGGTGGAAACACCATATATTTT,CASSSTTQGEGGNTIYF
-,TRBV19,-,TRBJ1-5,TGTGCCAGTAGACCTCGCAGCAATCAGCCCCAGCATTTT,CASRPRSNQPQHF
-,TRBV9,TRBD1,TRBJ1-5,TGTGCCAGCAGCACGAGCGGACAGGTTCTTCAGCCCCAGCATTTT,CASSTSGQVLQPQHF
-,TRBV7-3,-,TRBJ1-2,TGTGCCAGCAGCCCGGCGGCCGGCAATGGCTACACCTTC,CASSPAAGNGYTF
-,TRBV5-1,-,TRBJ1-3,TGCGCCAGCAGCTTGGTCCCCGGAGCAGGCTTGACCGGAAACACCATATATTTT,CASSLVPGAGLTGNTIYF
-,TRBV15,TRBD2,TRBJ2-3,TGTGCCACCACCGCGGGGGACTTGGGCAGGGATACGCAGTATTTT,CATTAGDLGRDTQYF
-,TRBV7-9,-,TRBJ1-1,TGTGCCAGCAGCTTAGGCAGGGAACGGAACACTGAAGCTTTCTTT,CASSLGRERNTEAFF
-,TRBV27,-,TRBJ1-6,TGTGCCAGCAGTTTGCAGGGATTTAATTCACCCCTCCACTTT,CASSLQGFNSPLHF
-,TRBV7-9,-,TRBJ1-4,TGTGCCAGCAGCGCCCAGAAAGAAAAACTGTTTTTT,CASSAQKEKLFF
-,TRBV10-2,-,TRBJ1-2,TGCGCCAGCAGTGAGCCAACAAACTATGGCTACACCTTC,CASSEPTNYGYTF
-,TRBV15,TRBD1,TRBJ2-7,TGTGCCACCAGCTTAAAAGGGACAGGGTACTACGAGCAGTACTTC,CATSLKGTGYYEQYF
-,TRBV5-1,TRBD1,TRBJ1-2,TGCGCCAGCCGACAGGGGGGCGAAGGCTACACCTTC,CASRQGGEGYTF
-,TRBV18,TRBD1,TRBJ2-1,TGTGCCAGCTCGCCAGGACAGGGTTGGGTCAATGAGCAGTTCTTC,CASSPGQGWVNEQFF
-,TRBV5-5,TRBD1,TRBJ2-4,TGTGCCAGCAGCCGGACCGGACAGGGTGAAAACATTCAGTACTTC,CASSRTGQGENIQYF
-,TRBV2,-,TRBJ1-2,TGTGCCAGCACCGACAGGCAGCACTATGGCTACACCTTC,CASTDRQHYGYTF
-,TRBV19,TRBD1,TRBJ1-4,TGTGCCAGTACCGGGACAGGGGCTGAAAAACTGTTTTTT,CASTGTGAEKLFF
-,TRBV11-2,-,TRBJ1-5,TGTGCCAGCAGCTTAGTTCCAGGGGTTAATCAGCCCCAGCATTTT,CASSLVPGVNQPQHF
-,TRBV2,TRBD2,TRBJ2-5,TGTGCCAGCTCTTGGACCGGGAGGGGGACCCAGTACTTC,CASSWTGRGTQYF
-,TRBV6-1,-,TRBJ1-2,TGTGCCAGCAGTGAGGCAGCGTTCGGGAACTATGGCTACACCTTC,CASSEAAFGNYGYTF